This T cell receptor (beta chain) was profiled in a study of shared clonotypes between healthy human individuals. As for the study in general: Aged between 18 and 49, the donors were a couple of women and a few men. Study findings and constraints: Despite large depth, rarefaction showed incomplete sorted-subset sequencing.

On this clone itself: Antigen unknown.

Generated by immunoSEQ multiplex PCR, the TCRdb table keeps only in-frame clones and is missing some. Of approximately 740,000 clones listed, approximately 79% were seen once; the top ten hold about 1.8%. Germline-derived CDR1 and CDR2 are SGHRS and YFSETQ. This CDR3 has 12 residues. The ends were cut back, 3 bases at V and 6 bases at J, with 10 bases in the middle. It was into CD45RA+ naive and CD45RA-negative memory subsets that the CD4+ cells were split. The source material was memory CD4+ T cells sorted from blood. Noted subset: CD45RA-negative fraction. V and J are TRBV5-1 and TRBJ2-7; no definite D call. The sequence was collected from a woman aged 25 to 39 in good health. The CDR3: CASSSSFSEQYF. In nucleotides, the CDR3 is TGCGCCAGCAGCTCCTCCTTTAGCGAGCAGTACTTC. The whole variable domain, filled in from reference TRBV5-1 and TRBJ2-7, reads KAGVTQTPRYLIKTRGQQVTLSCSPISGHRSVSWYQQTPGQGLQFLFEYFSETQRNKGNFPGRFSGRQFSNSRSEMNVSTLELGDSALYLCASSSSFSEQYFGPGTRLTVT.